The clone carrying this TCR beta chain was recorded at least ten times. Its antigen is currently unknown. Germline CDR1 MDHEN, CDR2 SYDVKM. V was cut by 1 base and J by 1 base, with 13 bases left in between. This CDR3 has 16 amino acids. The data belong to a study of CD8 T cells in ankylosing spondylitis. The study's findings and limits: Ankylosing spondylitis blood appeared to carry a characteristic TCR beta motif of roughly 8 highly homologous variants. Clones linked with disease were CD8+ and fairly uncommon in the peripheral blood.

Using its own MiXCR run on the 5' RACE reads, TCRdb lists one record per CDR3 protein. The data contain 200,000 or so distinct CDR3 sequences, under 30% of them singletons. Material for sequencing was blood, either unsorted or a sorted T cell fraction (not recorded which). This clonotype was sampled from a male donor with ankylosing spondylitis or in good health (not recorded which). The J gene is TRBJ1-1, the V gene TRBV28; D uncertain. The CDR3 loop is CASSLYSGVRNTEAFF. CDR3 nucleotides: TGTGCCAGCAGTTTATATTCCGGGGTCCGGAACACTGAAGCTTTCTTT.